One sample yielded the 10 T cell receptor beta chains listed below, sequenced in a study of blood T cell repertoires in COVID-19. The table came from immunoSEQ multiplex PCR; TCRdb's copy has only in-frame clones and leaves some out. The sample lists 190,000 or so clones, more than 75% occurring once. The sequencing input was peripheral blood. All receptors come from a man aged 35-49 years with active or convalescent COVID-19.

The V gene is TRBV10-3, the J gene TRBJ2-3; 14 bases fit TRBD2. J gave up 0 bases and V 4 bases, and 9 bases lay outside the gene matches. CDR3 length equals 19 residues. Germline V gene sequence: CDR1 ENHRY, CDR2 SYGVKD. As DNA, the CDR3 is TGTGCCATCAGTGGGACAGGGACTAGCGGGGGCCTAAGCACAGATACGCAGTATTTT. Its translation is CAISGTGTSGGLSTDTQYF.

This chain joins TRBV7-9 and TRBJ2-4; perhaps TRBD2 as D (6 bases). The CDR3 spans 13 residues. With 5 bases removed from V and 8 bases from J, the gap between germline ends came to 13 bases. Germline V gene sequence: CDR1 SEHNR, CDR2 FQNEAQ (reference sequence). Here the CDR3 DNA reads TGTGCCAGCAGCCCCTCCAGGGAGGACATTCAGTACTTC. It translates to CASSPSREDIQYF.

The V call is TRBV9, the J call TRBJ1-2; TRBD1 matches 7 bases. Germline lookup yields CDR1 SGDLS and CDR2 YYNGEE. Losses at the gene ends were 0 bases for V and 4 bases for J; bases not matched to a gene: 6. CDR3 length: 15 residues. The CDR3 sequence: CASSVGDSPIYGYTF. The CDR3 nucleotides read TGTGCCAGCAGCGTAGGGGACAGTCCTATCTATGGCTACACCTTC.

The chain is built from TRBV6-2 or TRBV6-3 and TRBJ2-1; 11 bases line up with TRBD1. Germline loops: CDR1 MNHEY, CDR2 SVGEGT. Unmatched junction bases numbered 6, after V lost 5 bases and J lost 9 bases. The CDR3 loop spans 14 amino acids. CDR3 amino acids: CASSEDRGRTEQFF. In nucleotides, the CDR3 is TGTGCCAGCAGTGAGGACAGGGGGCGAACTGAGCAGTTCTTC.

The rearrangement links TRBV6-5 to TRBJ1-6; D remains unclear. The CDR3 spans 14 residues. Trimming stripped 7 bases from V and 13 bases from J, with 20 bases between. CDR1 is MNHEY and CDR2 is SVGAGI in the germline V gene. CDR3 protein: CASTTTEDLLPLHF. The CDR3 DNA follows: TGTGCCAGCACCACGACGGAGGACCTCCTCCCCCTCCACTTT.

The chain couples TRBV11-2 to TRBJ2-7; D remains ambiguous. With 0 bases removed from V and 5 bases from J, the gap between germline ends came to 5 bases. The germline V gene has CDR1 SGHAT and CDR2 FQNNGV. The CDR3 sequence is 12 residues long. Here the CDR3 reads CASSLDLDEQYF. The DNA for the CDR3 is TGTGCCAGCAGCTTAGATCTTGACGAGCAGTACTTC.

The chain recombines TRBV6-5 with TRBJ1-6, with a weak D call TRBD1 (6 bases). The germline gives CDR1 MNHEY, CDR2 SVGAGI. V lost 5 bases and J lost 7, with 12 bases in between. CDR3 length: 14 residues. The CDR3 is CASSLQTGNSPLHF. In nucleotides, the CDR3 is TGTGCCAGCAGTCTCCAGACAGGCAATTCACCCCTCCACTTT.

The V call is TRBV27, the J call TRBJ2-5; possibly TRBD1 for D (5 bases). The germline CDR1 and CDR2 sequences are MNHEY and SMNVEV (reference sequence). CDR3 length: 18 amino acids. V gave up 2 bases and J gave up 4 bases, with 23 bases separating them. The CDR3 DNA sequence: TGTGCCAGCAGTTTAGAGTCCGCAGGGAATCCAAGAGCAGAGACCCAGTACTTC. Protein: CASSLESAGNPRAETQYF.

This clone occurred once. The chain is built from TRBV6-2 or TRBV6-3 and TRBJ2-3; 7 nucleotides agree with TRBD2. CDR3 length equals 16 residues. Germline V gene data show CDR1 as MNHEY and CDR2 as SVGEGT. V dropped 5 bases and J dropped 6; count of bases not matched to a gene: 14. CDR3: CASSTGLVRRMDTQYF. In DNA form, the CDR3 reads TGTGCCAGCAGTACCGGACTAGTCAGGAGGATGGATACGCAGTATTTT.

This clone was seen more than once but under ten times. This rearrangement joins TRBV29-1 to TRBJ1-4; D is unresolved. The CDR3 has 15 residues. V dropped 7 bases and J dropped 8 bases, with 23 bases sitting between them. Germline V gene sequence: CDR1 SQVTM, CDR2 ANQGSEA. CDR3 nucleotides: TGCAGCGCCGAGGGCAGAACTTATGAAGGGGAAAAACTGTTTTTT. Translation: CSAEGRTYEGEKLFF.